This T cell receptor beta chain was obtained from a study of blood T cells in healthy people across ages. Findings and caveats of the study: Comparison with aged donors showed that long-lived donors had more naive CD4+ cells and higher diversity.

The CDR3 contains 13 residues. Germline lookup yields CDR1 SGHTA and CDR2 FQGTGA. Trimming pared 5 bases from V and 2 bases from J, leaving 10 bases between. The table lists this clonotype with many counts. Its specificity is unknown. Sample-barcoded 5' priming and a J-beta primer mix drove a second PCR of 7 to 11 cycles. Template switching added a 12-random-nucleotide identifier to every cDNA molecule. TCRdb re-called the 5' RACE reads through MiXCR, storing one row per CDR3 protein. The repertoire holds roughly 800,000 distinct CDR3 sequences, with 20% to 25% as singletons. This sample also appeared in a second study, on T cells of mothers and their children. This second report adds: Normalized overlap was always slightly, never significantly, higher in related than unrelated mother-child pairs. None of the identified T cell clones proved to be persistent microchimeric clones.

The clonotype comes from a boy aged 10-17 years in good health. Sequenced: blood. The chain combines TRBV7-3 with TRBJ2-7; D is perhaps TRBD1 (5 bases). CDR3 nucleotides: TGTGCCAGCAGCCGAGACAGTACCTACGAGCAGTACTTC. Protein sequence: CASSRDSTYEQYF.